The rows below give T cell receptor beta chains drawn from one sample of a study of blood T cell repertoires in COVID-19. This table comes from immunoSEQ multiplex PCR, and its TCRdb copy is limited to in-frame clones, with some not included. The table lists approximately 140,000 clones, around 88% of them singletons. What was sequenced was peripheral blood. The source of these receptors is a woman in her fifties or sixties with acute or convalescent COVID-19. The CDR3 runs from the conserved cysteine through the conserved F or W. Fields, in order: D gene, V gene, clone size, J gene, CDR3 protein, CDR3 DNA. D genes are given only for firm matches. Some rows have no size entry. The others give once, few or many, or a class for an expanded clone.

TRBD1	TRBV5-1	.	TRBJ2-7	CASSPRQGPYEQYF	TGCGCCAGCAGCCCGAGACAGGGCCCCTACGAGCAGTACTTC
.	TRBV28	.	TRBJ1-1	CASSFPYTEAFF	TGTGCCAGCAGTTTTCCTTACACTGAAGCTTTCTTT
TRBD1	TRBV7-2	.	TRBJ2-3	CASSLDRGLTDTQYF	TGTGCCAGCAGCTTAGACAGGGGGCTCACAGATACGCAGTATTTT
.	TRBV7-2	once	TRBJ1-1	CASSLGGGNTEAFF	TGTGCCAGCAGCTTAGGAGGGGGGAACACTGAAGCTTTCTTT
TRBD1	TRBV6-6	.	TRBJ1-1	CASSMQGALAFF	TGTGCCAGCAGTATGCAGGGGGCTCTAGCTTTCTTT
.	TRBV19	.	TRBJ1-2	CASRFRGENGYTF	TGTGCCAGTAGATTTCGGGGGGAGAATGGCTACACCTTC
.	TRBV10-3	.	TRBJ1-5	CAISDDTSNQPQHF	TGTGCCATCAGTGACGACACTAGCAATCAGCCCCAGCATTTT
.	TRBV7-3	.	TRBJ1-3	CASSLAGSGNTIYF	TGTGCCAGCAGCTTAGCAGGGTCTGGAAACACCATATATTTT
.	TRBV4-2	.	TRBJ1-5	CASSQDLSDQPQHF	TGTGCCAGCAGCCAAGATCTCTCCGATCAGCCCCAGCATTTT
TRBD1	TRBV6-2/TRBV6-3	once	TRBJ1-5	CASSYHRGVSNQPQHF	TGTGCCAGCAGTTACCACAGGGGCGTGAGCAATCAGCCCCAGCATTTT
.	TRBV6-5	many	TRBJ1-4	CASRTGHNEKLFF	TGTGCCAGCAGGACGGGACATAATGAAAAACTGTTTTTT
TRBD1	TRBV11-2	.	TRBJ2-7	CASSLGQGGEQYF	TGTGCCAGCAGCTTGGGACAGGGCGGCGAGCAGTACTTC
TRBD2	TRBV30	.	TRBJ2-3	CAWSRGGEWDTQYF	TGTGCCTGGAGTCGGGGGGGCGAGTGGGATACGCAGTATTTT
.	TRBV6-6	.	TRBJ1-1	CASSAQRNTEAFF	TGTGCCAGCAGTGCACAGAGAAACACTGAAGCTTTCTTT
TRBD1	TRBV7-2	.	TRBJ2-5	CASSLEGQGWKTQYF	TGTGCCAGCAGCTTAGAGGGACAGGGTTGGAAGACCCAGTACTTC
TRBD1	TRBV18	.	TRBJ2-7	CASSSDRVGGEQYF	TGTGCCAGCTCTTCCGACAGGGTTGGCGGCGAGCAGTACTTC
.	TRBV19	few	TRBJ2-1	CASSERTALVF	TGTGCCAGTAGTGAGAGGACAGCACTGGTCTTC
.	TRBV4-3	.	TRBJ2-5	CASSQDTSQETQYF	TGCGCCAGCAGCCAAGATACTTCCCAAGAGACCCAGTACTTC
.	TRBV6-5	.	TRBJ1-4	CASSALGGEEKLFF	TGTGCCAGCAGCGCCCTCGGGGGAGAAGAAAAACTGTTTTTT
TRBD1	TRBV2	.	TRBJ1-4	CASGQGAVNEKLFF	TGTGCCAGCGGACAGGGGGCGGTTAATGAAAAACTGTTTTTT
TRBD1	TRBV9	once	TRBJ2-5	CASSETGSQETQYF	TGTGCCAGCAGCGAGACAGGGAGTCAAGAGACCCAGTACTTC
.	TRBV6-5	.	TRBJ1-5	CASSYSRDQPQHF	TGTGCCAGCAGTTACTCACGGGATCAGCCCCAGCATTTT
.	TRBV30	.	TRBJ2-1	CAWSDVGAFFF	TGTGCCTGGTCTGATGTGGGCGCCTTTTTCTTC
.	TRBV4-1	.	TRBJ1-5	CASSQEPGLAPQHF	TGCGCCAGCAGCCAAGAGCCCGGGTTGGCGCCCCAGCATTTT
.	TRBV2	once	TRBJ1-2	CASSEAEESPYGYTF	TGTGCCAGCAGTGAAGCGGAGGAATCACCCTATGGCTACACCTTC
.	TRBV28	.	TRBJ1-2	CASISTGFRGYTF	TGTGCCAGCATATCCACGGGGTTTAGGGGCTACACCTTC
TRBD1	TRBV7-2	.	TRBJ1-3	CASSSWTGQSSGNTIYF	TGTGCCAGCAGCTCATGGACAGGGCAGAGCTCTGGAAACACCATATATTTT
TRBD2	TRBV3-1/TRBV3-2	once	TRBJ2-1	CASSQDLTSGPYNEQFF	TGTGCCAGCAGCCAAGATCTAACTAGCGGGCCCTACAATGAGCAGTTCTTC
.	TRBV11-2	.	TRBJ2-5	CASSRPLGGQETQYF	TGTGCCAGCAGCCGACCGTTGGGGGGACAAGAGACCCAGTACTTC
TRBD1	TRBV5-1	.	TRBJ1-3	CASSIALQGTASGNTIYF	TGCGCCAGCAGCATCGCCCTCCAAGGGACAGCCTCTGGAAACACCATATATTTT
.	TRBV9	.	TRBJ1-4	CASSVAGATNEKLFF	TGTGCCAGCAGCGTAGCCGGGGCAACTAATGAAAAACTGTTTTTT